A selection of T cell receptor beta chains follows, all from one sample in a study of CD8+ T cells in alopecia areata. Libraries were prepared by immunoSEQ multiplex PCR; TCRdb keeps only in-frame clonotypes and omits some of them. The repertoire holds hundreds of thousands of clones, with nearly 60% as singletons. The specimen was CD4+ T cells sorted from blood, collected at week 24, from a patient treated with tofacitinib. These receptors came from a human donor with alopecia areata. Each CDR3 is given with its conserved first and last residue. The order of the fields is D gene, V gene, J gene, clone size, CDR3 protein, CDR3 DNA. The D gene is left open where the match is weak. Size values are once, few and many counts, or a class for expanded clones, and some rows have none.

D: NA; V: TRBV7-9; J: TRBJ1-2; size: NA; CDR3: CASTRTGKTYGYTF; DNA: TGTGCCAGCACCCGCACAGGAAAAACCTATGGCTACACCTTC
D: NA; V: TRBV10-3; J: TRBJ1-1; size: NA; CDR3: CAIQENTEAFF; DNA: TGTGCCATCCAGGAGAACACTGAAGCTTTCTTT
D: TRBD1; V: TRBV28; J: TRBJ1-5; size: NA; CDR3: CASSRTDRNNQPQHF; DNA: TGTGCCAGCAGTAGAACGGACAGGAATAATCAGCCCCAGCATTTT
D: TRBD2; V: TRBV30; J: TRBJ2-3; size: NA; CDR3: CAWKTSGRNTQYF; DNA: TGTGCCTGGAAGACTAGCGGAAGGAATACGCAGTATTTT
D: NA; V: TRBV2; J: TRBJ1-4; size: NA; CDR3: CASSELTVQFF; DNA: TGTGCCAGCAGTGAATTGACAGTACAGTTTTTT
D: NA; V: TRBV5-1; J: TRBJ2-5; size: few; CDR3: CASSLGGSVQETQYF; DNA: TGCGCCAGCAGCTTGGGCGGCAGCGTCCAAGAGACCCAGTACTTC
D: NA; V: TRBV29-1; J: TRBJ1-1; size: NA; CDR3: CSVHWRDTEAFF; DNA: TGCAGCGTCCACTGGAGGGACACTGAAGCTTTCTTT
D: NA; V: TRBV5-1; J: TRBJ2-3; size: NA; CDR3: CASSTTQDTQYF; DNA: TGCGCCAGCAGCACAACACAAGATACGCAGTATTTT
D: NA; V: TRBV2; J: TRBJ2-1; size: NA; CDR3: CASDAGPDNEQFF; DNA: TGTGCCAGCGACGCGGGGCCCGACAATGAGCAGTTCTTC
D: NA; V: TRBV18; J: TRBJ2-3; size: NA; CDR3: CASSPTKAPGWGQYF; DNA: TGTGCCAGCTCACCGACTAAGGCTCCGGGATGGGGGCAGTATTTT
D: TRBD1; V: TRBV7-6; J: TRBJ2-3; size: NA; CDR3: CASSKMGQQFTDTQYF; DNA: TGTGCCAGCAGTAAAATGGGACAGCAGTTCACAGATACGCAGTATTTT
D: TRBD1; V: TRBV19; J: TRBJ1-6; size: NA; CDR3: CASSGDRAGSPLHF; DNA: TGTGCCAGTAGTGGGGACAGGGCAGGATCACCCCTCCACTTT
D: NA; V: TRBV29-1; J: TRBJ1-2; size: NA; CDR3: CSVGSGNGYTF; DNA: TGCAGCGTTGGGTCAGGCAATGGCTACACCTTC
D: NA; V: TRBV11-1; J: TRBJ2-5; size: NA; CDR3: CASSAGGLYQETQYF; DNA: TGTGCCAGCAGCGCCGGGGGCCTGTACCAAGAGACCCAGTACTTC
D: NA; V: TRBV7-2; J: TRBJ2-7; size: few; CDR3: CASSLGRPDTYEQYF; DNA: TGTGCCAGCAGCTTAGGAAGGCCAGATACCTACGAGCAGTACTTC
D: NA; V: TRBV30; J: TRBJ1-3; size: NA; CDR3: CAWSVVTSGNTIYF; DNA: TGTGCCTGGAGTGTTGTCACCTCTGGAAACACCATATATTTT
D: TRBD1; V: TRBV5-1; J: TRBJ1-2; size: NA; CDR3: CASSFGTGTNYGYTF; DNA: TGCGCCAGCAGCTTCGGGACAGGGACTAACTATGGCTACACCTTC
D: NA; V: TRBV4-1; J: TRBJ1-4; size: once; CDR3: CASSRVGAGGTNEKLFF; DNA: TGCGCCAGCAGCCGGGTGGGCGCGGGGGGCACTAATGAAAAACTGTTTTTT
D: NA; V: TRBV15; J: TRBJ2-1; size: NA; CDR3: CATSRPRTENYNEQFF; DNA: TGTGCCACCAGCAGACCCCGGACGGAAAACTACAATGAGCAGTTCTTC
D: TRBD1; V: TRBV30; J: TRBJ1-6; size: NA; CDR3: CAWSSDRGSPLHF; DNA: TGTGCCTGGAGTTCTGACAGGGGTTCACCCCTCCACTTT
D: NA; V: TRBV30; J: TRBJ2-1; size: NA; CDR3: CAWRGYNEQFF; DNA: TGTGCCTGGAGGGGTTACAATGAGCAGTTCTTC
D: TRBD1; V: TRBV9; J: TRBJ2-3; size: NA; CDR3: CASSGQASTDTQYF; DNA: TGTGCCAGCAGTGGACAGGCAAGCACAGATACGCAGTATTTT
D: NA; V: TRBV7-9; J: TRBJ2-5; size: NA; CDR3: CASSEKETQYF; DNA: TGTGCCAGCAGCGAGAAGGAGACCCAGTACTTC
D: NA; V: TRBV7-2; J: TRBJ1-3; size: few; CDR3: CASSLGLSSSGNTIYF; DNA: TGTGCCAGCAGCTTAGGGCTTTCTAGCTCTGGAAACACCATATATTTT
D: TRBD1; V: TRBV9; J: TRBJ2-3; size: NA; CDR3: CASSVAGRTGGRIDTQYF; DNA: TGTGCCAGCAGCGTAGCTGGGAGGACAGGGGGCAGGATAGATACGCAGTATTTT
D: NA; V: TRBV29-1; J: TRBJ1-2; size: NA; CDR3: CSVDDIFYGYTF; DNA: TGCAGCGTTGATGACATCTTCTATGGCTACACCTTC
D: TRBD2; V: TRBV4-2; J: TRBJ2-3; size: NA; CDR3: CASSLAAGGYLGDTQYF; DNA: TGTGCCAGCAGCTTGGCCGCGGGGGGGTATCTCGGAGATACGCAGTATTTT
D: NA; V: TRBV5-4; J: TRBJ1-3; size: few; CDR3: CASSLASQASGNTIYF; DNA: TGTGCCAGCAGCTTGGCCAGTCAGGCCTCTGGAAACACCATATATTTT
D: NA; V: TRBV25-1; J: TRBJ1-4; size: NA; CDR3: CASSGGGGEKLFF; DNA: TGTGCCAGCAGTGGAGGAGGGGGAGAAAAACTGTTTTTT
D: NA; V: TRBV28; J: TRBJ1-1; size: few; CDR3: CASTPAGSNTEAFF; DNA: TGTGCCAGCACCCCGGCAGGGTCGAACACTGAAGCTTTCTTT
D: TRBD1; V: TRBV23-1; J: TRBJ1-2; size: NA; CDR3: CASSQRPGGNYGYTF; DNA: TGCGCCAGCAGTCAACGGCCAGGGGGTAACTATGGCTACACCTTC
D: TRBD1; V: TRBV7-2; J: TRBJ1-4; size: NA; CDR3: CASRFHGPQDRGGEKLFF; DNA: TGTGCCAGCAGGTTTCATGGACCACAGGACAGGGGAGGCGAAAAACTGTTTTTT
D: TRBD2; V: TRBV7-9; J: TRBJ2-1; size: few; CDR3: CASSLDGTSQDVEQFF; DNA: TGTGCCAGCAGCTTAGATGGGACTAGCCAGGACGTTGAGCAGTTCTTC
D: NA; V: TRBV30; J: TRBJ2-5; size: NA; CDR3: CARRIQETQYF; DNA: TGTGCCCGACGAATCCAAGAGACCCAGTACTTC
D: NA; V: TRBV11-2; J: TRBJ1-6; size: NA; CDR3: CASSLGRGPNSPLHF; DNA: TGTGCCAGCAGCTTAGGACGGGGCCCAAATTCACCCCTCCACTTT
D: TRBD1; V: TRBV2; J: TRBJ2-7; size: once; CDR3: CASMGTVLGEQYF; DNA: TGTGCCAGCATGGGGACAGTCTTAGGGGAGCAGTACTTC
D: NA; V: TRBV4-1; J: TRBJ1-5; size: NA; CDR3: CASSQDRFSNQPQHF; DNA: TGCGCCAGCAGCCAGGACAGATTTAGCAATCAGCCCCAGCATTTT
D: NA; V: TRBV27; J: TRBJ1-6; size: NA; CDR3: CASSSGASNPFSPLHF; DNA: TGTGCCAGCAGTTCGGGCGCCTCCAATCCCTTTTCACCCCTCCACTTT
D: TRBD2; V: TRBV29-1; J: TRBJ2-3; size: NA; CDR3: CSVGVRGVTDTQYF; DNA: TGCAGCGTGGGGGTGCGGGGGGTTACAGATACGCAGTATTTT
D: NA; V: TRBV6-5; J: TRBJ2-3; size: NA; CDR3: CASGRGGHTDTQYF; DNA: TGTGCCAGTGGCCGTGGAGGGCACACAGATACGCAGTATTTT
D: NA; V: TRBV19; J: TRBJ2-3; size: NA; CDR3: CASTISRGRTDTQYF; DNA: TGTGCCAGTACCATAAGCAGGGGCCGGACAGATACGCAGTATTTT
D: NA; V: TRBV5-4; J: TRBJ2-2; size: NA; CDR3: CASSLAGRGTGELFF; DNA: TGTGCCAGCAGCTTGGCCGGGCGAGGCACCGGGGAGCTGTTTTTT
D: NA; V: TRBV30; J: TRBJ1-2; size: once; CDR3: CAWSPIVSYGYTF; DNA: TGTGCCTGGAGTCCTATCGTGAGTTATGGCTACACCTTC
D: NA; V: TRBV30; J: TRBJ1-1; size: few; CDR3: CAWSYTSEAFF; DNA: TGTGCCTGGAGCTACACCAGCGAGGCCTTCTTT
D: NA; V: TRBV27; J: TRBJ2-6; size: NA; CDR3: CASGEFSGANVLTF; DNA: TGTGCCAGCGGAGAATTTTCGGGGGCCAACGTCCTGACTTTC
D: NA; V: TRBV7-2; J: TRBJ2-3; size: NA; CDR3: CASSQGTDTQYF; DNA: TGTGCCAGCAGCCAGGGGACAGATACGCAGTATTTT
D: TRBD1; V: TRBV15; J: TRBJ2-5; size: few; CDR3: CATSRDLGRGLRETQYF; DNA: TGTGCCACCAGCAGAGATCTTGGCAGGGGGCTAAGAGAGACCCAGTACTTC